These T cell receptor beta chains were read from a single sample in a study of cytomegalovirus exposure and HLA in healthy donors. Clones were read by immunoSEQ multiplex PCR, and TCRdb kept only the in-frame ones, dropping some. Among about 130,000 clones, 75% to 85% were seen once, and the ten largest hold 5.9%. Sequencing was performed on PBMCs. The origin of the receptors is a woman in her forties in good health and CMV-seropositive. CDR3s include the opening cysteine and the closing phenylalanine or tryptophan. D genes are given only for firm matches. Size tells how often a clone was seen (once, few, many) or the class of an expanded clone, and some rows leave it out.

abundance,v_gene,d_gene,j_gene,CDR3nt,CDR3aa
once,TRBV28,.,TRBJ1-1,TGTGCCAGCAGTCCCCTTCATGGGGGGGATCCTGAAGCTTTCTTT,CASSPLHGGDPEAFF
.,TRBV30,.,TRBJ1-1,TGTGCCTGGCAGGGCATCAGTGAAGCTTTCTTT,CAWQGISEAFF
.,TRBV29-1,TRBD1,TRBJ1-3,TGCAGCGTTGGCTCGACAGGGTGGGGAAACACCATATATTTT,CSVGSTGWGNTIYF
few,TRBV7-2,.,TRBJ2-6,TGTGCCAGCAGACCTACAGGGTCTGGGGCCAACGTCCTGACTTTC,CASRPTGSGANVLTF
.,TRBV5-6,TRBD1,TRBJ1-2,TGTGCCAGCAGCCCGCTCAAACAGGGGGCGAGGGGCTACACCTTC,CASSPLKQGARGYTF
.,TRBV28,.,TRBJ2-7,TGTGCCAGCAGCCCTGAGTGGTCCTACGAGCAGTACTTC,CASSPEWSYEQYF
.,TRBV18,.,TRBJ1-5,TGTGCCAGCTCCGAGTATAGCAATCAGCCCCAGCATTTT,CASSEYSNQPQHF
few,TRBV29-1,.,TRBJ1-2,TGCAGCATCCGGGCAGGGCCCTATGGCTACACCTTC,CSIRAGPYGYTF
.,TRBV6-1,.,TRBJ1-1,TGTGCCAGCAGTGATTGGGGCCCTGAAGCTTTCTTT,CASSDWGPEAFF
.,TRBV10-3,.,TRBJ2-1,TGTGCCATCAGTAGCGAAGGCAATGAGCAGTTCTTC,CAISSEGNEQFF
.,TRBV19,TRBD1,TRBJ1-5,TGTGCCGGGGGACAGGGGGGTCCTCTTCGGGGTCAGCCCCAGCATTTT,CAGGQGGPLRGQPQHF